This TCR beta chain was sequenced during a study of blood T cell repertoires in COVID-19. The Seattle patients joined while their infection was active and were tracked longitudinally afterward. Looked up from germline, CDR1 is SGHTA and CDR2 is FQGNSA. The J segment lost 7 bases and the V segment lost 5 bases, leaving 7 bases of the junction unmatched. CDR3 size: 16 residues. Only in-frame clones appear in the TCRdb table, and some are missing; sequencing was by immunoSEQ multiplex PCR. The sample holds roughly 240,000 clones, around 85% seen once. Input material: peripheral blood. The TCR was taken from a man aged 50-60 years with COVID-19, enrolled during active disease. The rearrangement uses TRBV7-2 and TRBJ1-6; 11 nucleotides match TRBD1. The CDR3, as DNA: TGTGCCAGCAGCCCTTGGACAGGGGGCCACAATTCACCCCTCCACTTT. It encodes CASSPWTGGHNSPLHF.